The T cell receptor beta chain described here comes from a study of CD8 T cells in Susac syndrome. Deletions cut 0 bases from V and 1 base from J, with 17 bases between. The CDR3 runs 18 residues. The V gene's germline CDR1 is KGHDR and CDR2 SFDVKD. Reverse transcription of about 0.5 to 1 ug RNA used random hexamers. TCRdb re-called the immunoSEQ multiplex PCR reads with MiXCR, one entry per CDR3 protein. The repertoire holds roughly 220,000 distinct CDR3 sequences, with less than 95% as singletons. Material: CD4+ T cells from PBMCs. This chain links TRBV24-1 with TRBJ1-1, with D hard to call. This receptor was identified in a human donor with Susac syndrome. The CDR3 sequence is CATSDLCPRTVRNTEAFF. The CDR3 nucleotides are TGTGCCACCAGTGATTTGTGTCCGCGGACGGTGAGGAACACTGAAGCTTTCTTT.